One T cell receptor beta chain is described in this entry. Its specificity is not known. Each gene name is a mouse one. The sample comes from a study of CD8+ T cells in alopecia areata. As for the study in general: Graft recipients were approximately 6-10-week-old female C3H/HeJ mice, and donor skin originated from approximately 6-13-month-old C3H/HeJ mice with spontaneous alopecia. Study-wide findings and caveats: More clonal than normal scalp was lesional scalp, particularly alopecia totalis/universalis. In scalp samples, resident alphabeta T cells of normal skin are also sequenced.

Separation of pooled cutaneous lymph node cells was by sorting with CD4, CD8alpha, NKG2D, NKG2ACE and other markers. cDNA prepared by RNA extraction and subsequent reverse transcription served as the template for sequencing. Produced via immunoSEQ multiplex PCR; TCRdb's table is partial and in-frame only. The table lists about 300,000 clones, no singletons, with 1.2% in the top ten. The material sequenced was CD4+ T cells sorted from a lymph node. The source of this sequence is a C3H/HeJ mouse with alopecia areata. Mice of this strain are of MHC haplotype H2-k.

The CDR3 reads CASSRDREGADSDYTF. Incomplete CDR3 DNA: TGTGCTAGCAGTAGAGATAGGGAGGGGGCGGACTCC. This chain links TRBV17 with TRBJ1-2, with 7 bases fitting TRBD1. The CDR3 end is not reached by the read, which stops 4 residues before it; the germline J gene fills it in. Losses at the gene ends were 0 bases for V and 3 bases for J; bases not matched to a gene: 7. The CDR3 runs 16 residues. Germline CDR1 and CDR2: MNHDT and YYDKIL.